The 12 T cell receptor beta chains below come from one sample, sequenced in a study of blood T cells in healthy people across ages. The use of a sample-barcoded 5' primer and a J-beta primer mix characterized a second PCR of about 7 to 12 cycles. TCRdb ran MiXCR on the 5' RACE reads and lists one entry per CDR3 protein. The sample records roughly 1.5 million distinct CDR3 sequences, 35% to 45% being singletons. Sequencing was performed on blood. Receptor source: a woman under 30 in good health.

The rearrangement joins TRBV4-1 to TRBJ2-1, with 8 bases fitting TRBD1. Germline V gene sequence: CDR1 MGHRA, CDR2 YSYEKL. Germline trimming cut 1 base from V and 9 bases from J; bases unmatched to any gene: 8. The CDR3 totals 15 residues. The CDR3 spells CASSQGTGLKSEQFF. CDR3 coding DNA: TGCGCCAGCAGCCAAGGGACAGGGTTAAAGTCTGAGCAGTTCTTC.

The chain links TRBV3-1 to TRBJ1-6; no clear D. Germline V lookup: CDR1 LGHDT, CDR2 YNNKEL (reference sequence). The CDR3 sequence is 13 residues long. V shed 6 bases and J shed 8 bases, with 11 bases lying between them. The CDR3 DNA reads TGTGCCAGCAGGACTCCGGCGGATTCACCCCTCCACTTT. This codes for CASRTPADSPLHF.

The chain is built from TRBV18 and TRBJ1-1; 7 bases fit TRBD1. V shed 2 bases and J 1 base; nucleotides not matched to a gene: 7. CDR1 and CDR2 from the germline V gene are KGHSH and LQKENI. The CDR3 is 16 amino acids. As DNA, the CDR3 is TGTGCCAGCTCACCAGTCAGGACAGGAGCGAACACTGAAGCTTTCTTT. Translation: CASSPVRTGANTEAFF. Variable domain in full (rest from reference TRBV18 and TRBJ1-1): NAGVMQNPRHLVRRRGQEARLRCSPMKGHSHVYWYRQLPEEGLKFMVYLQKENIIDESGMPKERFSAEFPKEGPSILRIQQVVRGDSAAYFCASSPVRTGANTEAFFGQGTRLTVV.

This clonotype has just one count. The CDR3 DNA sequence: TGCGCCAGCAGCTGGGAACTCCACAATGAGCAGTACTTC. Its protein product is CASSWELHNEQYF. V gene TRBV4-3 combines with J gene TRBJ2-7; no clear D gene. The CDR3 sequence is 13 residues long. V lost 5 bases and J 7 bases, leaving 15 bases between the germline ends. Germline CDR1 and CDR2: LGHNA and YSLEER.

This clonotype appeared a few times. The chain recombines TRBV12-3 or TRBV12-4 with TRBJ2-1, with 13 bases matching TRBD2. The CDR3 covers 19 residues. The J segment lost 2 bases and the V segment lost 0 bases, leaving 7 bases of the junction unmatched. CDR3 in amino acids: CASSLAGLAGSSAYNEQFF. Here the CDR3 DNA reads TGTGCCAGCAGTTTAGCGGGACTAGCGGGATCCAGCGCCTACAATGAGCAGTTCTTC.

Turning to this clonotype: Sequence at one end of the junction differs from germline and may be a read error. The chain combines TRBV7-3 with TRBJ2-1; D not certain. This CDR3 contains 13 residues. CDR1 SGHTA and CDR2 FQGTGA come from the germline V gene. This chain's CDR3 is CTSSRPPLAEQFF. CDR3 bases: TGTACCAGCAGCCGTCCTCCCCTCGCTGAGCAGTTCTTC. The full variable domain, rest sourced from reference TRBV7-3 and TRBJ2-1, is GAGVSQTPSNKVTEKGKYVELRCDPISGHTALYWYRQSLGQGPEFLIYFQGTGAADDSGLPNDRFFAVRPEGSVSTLKIQRTERGDSAVYLCTSSRPPLAEQFFGPGTRLTVL.

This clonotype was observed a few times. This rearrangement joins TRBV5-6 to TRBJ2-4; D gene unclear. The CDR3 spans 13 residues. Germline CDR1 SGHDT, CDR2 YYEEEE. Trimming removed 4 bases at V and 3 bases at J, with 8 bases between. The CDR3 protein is CASSVDYKNIQYF. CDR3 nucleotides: TGTGCCAGCAGCGTAGATTACAAAAACATTCAGTACTTC. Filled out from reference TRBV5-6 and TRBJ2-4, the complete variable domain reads DAGVTQSPTHLIKTRGQQVTLRCSPKSGHDTVSWYQQALGQGPQFIFQYYEEEERQRGNFPDRFSGHQFPNYSSELNVNALLLGDSALYLCASSVDYKNIQYFGAGTRLSVL.

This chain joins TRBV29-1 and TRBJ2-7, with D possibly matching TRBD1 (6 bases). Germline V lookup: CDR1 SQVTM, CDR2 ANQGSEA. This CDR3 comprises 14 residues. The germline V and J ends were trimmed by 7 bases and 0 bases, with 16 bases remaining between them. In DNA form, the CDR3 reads TGCAGCGGAGGATCCGGGACATACTCCTACGAGCAGTACTTC. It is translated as CSGGSGTYSYEQYF.

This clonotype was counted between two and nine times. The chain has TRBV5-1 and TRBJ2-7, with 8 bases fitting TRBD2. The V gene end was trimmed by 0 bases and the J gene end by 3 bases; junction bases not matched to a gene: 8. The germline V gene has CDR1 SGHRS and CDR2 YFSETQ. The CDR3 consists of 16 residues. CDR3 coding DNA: TGCGCCAGCAGCTTGGGCAGCGGGAGTCTTTACTACGAGCAGTACTTC. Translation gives CASSLGSGSLYYEQYF.

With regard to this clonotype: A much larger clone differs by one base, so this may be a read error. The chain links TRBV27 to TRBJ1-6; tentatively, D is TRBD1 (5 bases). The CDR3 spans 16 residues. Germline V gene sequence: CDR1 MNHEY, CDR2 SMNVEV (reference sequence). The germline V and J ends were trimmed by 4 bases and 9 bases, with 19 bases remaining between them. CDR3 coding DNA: TGTGCCAGCAGTTCTGTTAATACAGGTTCGGTTTCACCCCTCCACTTT. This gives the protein CASSSVNTGSVSPLHF.

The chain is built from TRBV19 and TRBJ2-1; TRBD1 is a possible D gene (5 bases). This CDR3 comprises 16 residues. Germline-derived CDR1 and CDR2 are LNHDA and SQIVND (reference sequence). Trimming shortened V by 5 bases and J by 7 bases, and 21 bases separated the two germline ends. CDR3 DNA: TGTGCCAGTAGTCCCCTGGGGCAGGGATACTCGAATGAGCAGTTCTTC. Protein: CASSPLGQGYSNEQFF.

In DNA form, the CDR3 reads TGTGCCAGTAGTATAGAAATAAATGAGCAGTACTTC. Translated: CASSIEINEQYF. V and J are TRBV28 and TRBJ2-1; the D is unclear. The J call may be faulty, since TRBJ2-7 better matches the DNA end. Germline CDR1 and CDR2: MDHEN and SYDVKM. The CDR3 has 12 amino acids.